The clone carrying this T cell receptor (beta chain) was observed at least ten times. Antigen unknown. This sample was included in a study of neurological immune-mediated disorders. The CDR3 covers 17 residues. The germline V gene encodes CDR1 MGHRA and CDR2 YSYEKL. The junction had 6 bases not matched to a gene; V was cut back by 0 bases and J by 2 bases. The study, taken as a whole, reports: Subjects shared no identical expanded-clone CDR3 amino acid sequences, suggesting private TCR-beta repertoires in all groups. Healthy controls had more TCR clonal expansion than multiple sclerosis, which showed the least, whereas HTLV-1-associated myelopathy showed the most.

Noted time point: technical triplicate 1. The unsorted libraries were made from 2 million PBMCs kept at -80 C. Template-switch 5'RACE cDNA synthesis added a 10-nucleotide unique molecular identifier. Via MiXCR, TCRdb re-called the 5' RACE reads, giving one row per CDR3 protein. The data hold about 36,000 distinct CDR3 sequences, with approximately 12% observed a single time. Material for sequencing was PBMCs. The gene calls are TRBV4-1 and TRBJ2-3, with TRBD2 matching 9 bases. The sequence was collected from a man aged 55 to 70 with HTLV-1-associated myelopathy (HAM/TSP). This CDR3 is CASSQDRGLAPTDTQYF. Here the CDR3 DNA reads TGCGCCAGCAGCCAAGACAGGGGACTAGCCCCCACAGATACGCAGTATTTT.